This TCR beta chain originates from a study of response to subunit inactivated influenza vaccine. The study's findings and limits: Researchers suggested that each seasonal influenza vaccination recruits few new T cells.

Trimming removed 5 bases at V and 0 bases at J, with 19 bases between. This CDR3 contains 16 residues. Germline loops: CDR1 DFQATT, CDR2 SNEGSKA (reference sequence). Remarks on this clonotype: Its antigen is as yet unknown.

One entry per CDR3 protein, called by TCRdb with MiXCR from the RT-PCR reads. Of about 180,000 distinct CDR3 sequences listed, about 10% are singletons. Sequenced here: CD8+ T cells sorted from PBMCs, sampled roughly 24 months after vaccination. This clonotype originated in a man in his fifties or sixties who received an inactivated influenza vaccine. The chain links TRBV20-1 to TRBJ1-2; no definite D call. This chain's CDR3 is CSAGSVFNPANYGYTF. CDR3 DNA: TGCAGTGCTGGTTCCGTTTTCAATCCTGCTAACTATGGCTACACCTTC.